This T cell receptor (beta chain) derives from a study of T cell responses to AZD1222 COVID-19 vaccine. Overall study findings and caveats: It was only a handful of AZD1222 recipients who were seropositive at baseline.

A remark on this clone: Its target is unknown.

The CDR3 is made up of 12 amino acids. Germline values: CDR1 KGHSH, CDR2 LQKENI. Trimming shortened V by 2 bases and J by 4 bases, and 3 bases separated the two germline ends. Only in-frame clones appear in the TCRdb table, and some are missing; sequencing was by immunoSEQ multiplex PCR. The repertoire holds 150,000 to 200,000 clones, with around 94% as singletons. The TCR was taken from an adult who received the MenACWY meningococcal vaccine as a control. The chain couples TRBV18 to TRBJ2-1; D is uncertain. The material sequenced was peripheral blood, taken 28 days after the second dose of the MenACWY control vaccine. The CDR3 DNA follows: TGTGCCAGCTCACCAGGGTACAATGAGCAGTTCTTC. It is translated as CASSPGYNEQFF.